Listed below are T cell receptor beta chains from one sample, sequenced in a study of blood T cell repertoires in COVID-19. The table came from immunoSEQ multiplex PCR; TCRdb's copy has only in-frame clones and leaves some out. The sample records 300,000 or so clones, roughly 85% being singletons. The specimen was PBMCs or T cells enriched from blood (not recorded which). These receptors all come from a woman between 25 and 40 years old who had recovered from COVID-19. The CDR3 runs from the conserved cysteine through the conserved F or W. Fields, in order: D gene, V gene, CDR3 length, J gene, clone size, CDR3 protein, CDR3 DNA. D genes are given only for firm matches. Clone size appears in some rows only: once, few, many, or a class for an expanded clone.

-	TRBV28	14	TRBJ1-6	-	CASSLRQVSSPLHF	TGTGCCAGCAGTTTGAGACAGGTGTCGTCACCCCTCCACTTT
-	TRBV5-1	16	TRBJ1-3	-	CASSIGDRSSGNTIYF	TGCGCCAGCAGCATCGGAGACAGGTCCTCTGGAAACACCATATATTTT
-	TRBV19	14	TRBJ1-1	-	CASNRGRENTEAFF	TGTGCCAGTAATCGGGGGAGGGAGAACACTGAAGCTTTCTTT
TRBD2	TRBV3-1/TRBV3-2	16	TRBJ2-7	many	CASSQVGSSGGYEQYF	TGTGCCAGCAGCCAAGTCGGGTCTAGCGGGGGCTACGAGCAGTACTTC
-	TRBV4-1	15	TRBJ2-7	-	CASSQEAGRNYEQYF	TGCGCCAGCAGCCAAGAAGCGGGCAGGAACTACGAGCAGTACTTC
-	TRBV20-1	11	TRBJ1-2	-	CSSNRVYGYTF	TGCAGTTCCAACAGGGTTTATGGCTACACCTTC
TRBD1	TRBV3-1/TRBV3-2	16	TRBJ2-7	-	CASSPRDRGFSGEQYF	TGTGCCAGCAGCCCCAGGGACAGGGGTTTTTCGGGCGAGCAGTACTTC
-	TRBV19	16	TRBJ2-1	-	CASSTPPGPSGNEQFF	TGTGCCAGTAGTACACCGCCCGGGCCCAGCGGCAATGAGCAGTTCTTC
-	TRBV2	15	TRBJ1-5	-	CASSEDTQGYQPQHF	TGTGCCAGCAGTGAAGACACACAGGGTTATCAGCCCCAGCATTTT
TRBD1	TRBV5-5	15	TRBJ2-7	-	CASSWGDGTGHEQYF	TGTGCCAGCAGCTGGGGGGATGGGACAGGGCACGAGCAGTACTTC
-	TRBV4-3	15	TRBJ1-5	-	CASSQASRGCQPQHF	TGCGCCAGCAGCCAAGCGAGCCGAGGGTGTCAGCCCCAGCATTTT
-	TRBV7-2	15	TRBJ2-7	-	CASRPPGHPFSEQYF	TGTGCCAGCAGGCCACCGGGACACCCTTTTTCGGAGCAGTACTTC
-	TRBV5-4	14	TRBJ2-5	-	CASSSEGRGETQYF	TGTGCCAGCAGCTCAGAAGGGCGGGGAGAGACCCAGTACTTC
TRBD2	TRBV3-1/TRBV3-2	15	TRBJ2-1	-	CASSQLAGGINEQFF	TGTGCCAGCAGCCAATTAGCGGGGGGGATCAATGAGCAGTTCTTC
-	TRBV10-3	17	TRBJ2-6	-	CAISDPTTGSGANVLTF	TGTGCCATCAGTGACCCTACGACAGGCTCTGGGGCCAACGTCCTGACTTTC
TRBD1	TRBV15	14	TRBJ1-5	-	CATSYDRESEPQHF	TGTGCCACCAGCTACGACAGGGAGTCGGAGCCCCAGCATTTT
TRBD1	TRBV13	16	TRBJ1-6	-	CASSAAGQAFFSPLHF	TGTGCCAGCAGCGCAGCCGGACAGGCCTTTTTCTCACCCCTCCACTTT
-	TRBV29-1	12	TRBJ1-1	-	CSVGRRSTEAFF	TGCAGCGTTGGACGGAGGTCTACTGAAGCTTTCTTT
-	TRBV5-5	12	TRBJ2-2	-	CASSHSTGELFF	TGTGCCAGCAGCCACAGCACCGGGGAGCTGTTTTTT
-	TRBV6-5	12	TRBJ1-1	-	CASRTATNEAFF	TGTGCCAGCAGGACAGCGACCAATGAAGCTTTCTTT
TRBD2	TRBV2	15	TRBJ2-1	-	CASRAREGLGSEQFF	TGTGCCAGCAGGGCCCGGGAGGGACTAGGCAGTGAGCAGTTCTTC
TRBD1	TRBV7-8	18	TRBJ1-1	-	CASSTFSKTGRQNTEAFF	TGTGCCAGCAGCACATTCAGTAAGACAGGGCGACAGAACACTGAAGCTTTCTTT
-	TRBV7-9	14	TRBJ1-1	-	CASSSGTLNTEAFF	TGTGCCAGCAGCTCCGGGACACTGAACACTGAAGCTTTCTTT
TRBD2	TRBV5-1	15	TRBJ2-1	-	CASSLVAGAGNEQFF	TGCGCCAGCAGCTTGGTAGCGGGGGCAGGCAATGAGCAGTTCTTC
-	TRBV5-8	14	TRBJ1-2	-	CASSRKARREGYTF	TGTGCCAGCAGCCGGAAGGCGAGGAGGGAGGGCTACACCTTC
-	TRBV15	15	TRBJ1-4	-	CATSRESGLNEKLFF	TGTGCCACCAGCCGCGAGTCGGGTCTTAATGAAAAACTGTTTTTT
TRBD2	TRBV2	15	TRBJ2-3	-	CASSLAGGYTDTQYF	TGTGCCAGCAGTTTGGCGGGGGGGTACACAGATACGCAGTATTTT
-	TRBV19	14	TRBJ2-3	few	CASSITTGKDTQYF	TGTGCCAGTAGTATAACCACAGGGAAAGATACGCAGTATTTT
-	TRBV7-9	15	TRBJ1-4	-	CASSLVQGITEKLFF	TGTGCCAGCAGCCTCGTACAGGGTATTACCGAAAAACTGTTTTTT
-	TRBV9	16	TRBJ1-6	-	CASSVSGRRSNSPLHF	TGTGCCAGCAGCGTAAGCGGTCGACGGAGTAATTCACCCCTCCACTTT
TRBD2	TRBV27	17	TRBJ2-3	-	CASSLSRLADNTDTQYF	TGTGCCAGCAGTTTATCTAGACTAGCGGACAACACAGATACGCAGTATTTT
-	TRBV7-9	14	TRBJ1-1	once	CASSLETGYLGAFF	TGTGCCAGCAGCTTAGAAACAGGGTATTTAGGAGCTTTCTTT
-	TRBV30	13	TRBJ1-2	once	CAWTWGGAGGYTF	TGTGCCTGGACCTGGGGCGGGGCTGGGGGCTACACCTTC
TRBD1	TRBV5-1	14	TRBJ1-4	few	CASSIQGHNEKLFF	TGCGCCAGCAGCATACAGGGGCATAATGAAAAACTGTTTTTT
TRBD2	TRBV9	15	TRBJ2-3	-	CASSVRTSGGDTQYF	TGTGCCAGCAGCGTGAGGACTAGCGGGGGGGATACGCAGTATTTT
TRBD1	TRBV7-9	17	TRBJ1-5	-	CASSLGRTGYLNQPQHF	TGTGCCAGCAGCTTAGGACGGACAGGGTACCTCAATCAGCCCCAGCATTTT
-	TRBV5-6	13	TRBJ2-7	few	CASSLSADYEQYF	TGTGCCAGCAGCTTGTCAGCGGACTACGAGCAGTACTTC